The 18 T cell receptor beta chains listed next were all sequenced from one sample in a study of cytomegalovirus exposure and HLA in healthy donors. PCR amplification relied on 60 Vbeta primers (plus 13 Jbeta primers). Sequencing was performed with immunoSEQ multiplex PCR; in TCRdb, only in-frame clones are kept and a portion is missing. The sample yields 200,000 or so clones, 83% seen once. The source material was PBMCs. Receptors originate from a girl aged 10-17 years in good health and CMV-seronegative.

The chain recombines TRBV11-1 with TRBJ2-7; D may be TRBD2 (5 bases). Trimming took 5 bases from V and 4 from J, leaving 15 bases between them. CDR1 is SGHAT, CDR2 FQDESV, per germline (reference sequence). The CDR3 length is 14 residues. The chain's CDR3 is CASSGRLRRYEQYF. The DNA of the CDR3 is TGTGCCAGCAGCGGCCGCTTGCGGAGGTACGAGCAGTACTTC.

In this sample, this clone turned up once. The chain joins TRBV30 to TRBJ2-3, with 14 bases that match TRBD2. Germline V gene data show CDR1 as GTSNPN and CDR2 as SVGIG (reference sequence). This CDR3 has 17 amino acids. Germline trimming cut 0 bases from V and 3 bases from J; bases unmatched to any gene: 5. CDR3 sequence (DNA): TGTGCCTGGAGTGTACCGGGACTAGCGGGAGCTACAGATACGCAGTATTTT. It specifies CAWSVPGLAGATDTQYF.

The rearrangement joins TRBV5-1 to TRBJ2-1; 10 positions agree with TRBD1. Germline loops: CDR1 SGHRS, CDR2 YFSETQ. The CDR3 consists of 16 residues. J was trimmed by 6 bases and V by 0 bases; bases with no gene match: 6. The CDR3 region is CASSLAPGQGINEQFF. In DNA form, the CDR3 reads TGCGCCAGCAGCTTGGCTCCGGGACAGGGGATCAATGAGCAGTTCTTC.

The V gene is TRBV2, the J gene TRBJ1-4, with 8 bases aligning to TRBD1. V shed 10 bases, J shed 12 bases, and the junction held 10 bases outside the gene matches. The CDR3 consists of 12 residues. Germline V CDR1 and CDR2: SNHLY, FYNNEI. CDR3 sequence (DNA): TGTGCCACCCGAGGGGACAGGCCGGAACTGTTTTTT. Its translation is CATRGDRPELFF.

The V gene is TRBV10-3, the J gene TRBJ2-7; perhaps TRBD2 as D (5 bases). This CDR3 comprises 10 residues. CDR1 is ENHRY and CDR2 is SYGVKD in the germline V gene. Trimming removed 11 bases at V and 3 bases at J, with 8 bases between. The CDR3 DNA is TGTGCCGCGAGGGACTACGAGCAGTACTTC. Its translation is CAARDYEQYF.

V gene TRBV28 combines with J gene TRBJ1-1; 8 bases are a match to TRBD1. CDR3 length equals 12 residues. The germline V gene has CDR1 MDHEN and CDR2 SYDVKM. V shed 3 bases and J 9 bases; nucleotides not matched to a gene: 3. This chain's CDR3 is CASSFRTGKAFF. CDR3 coding DNA: TGTGCCAGCAGTTTCCGGACAGGGAAAGCTTTCTTT.

The chain links TRBV14 to TRBJ2-2, with D tentatively TRBD1 (5 bases). Germline CDR1 is SGHDN and CDR2 is FVKESK. V lost 2 bases and J lost 0, with 10 bases in between. The CDR3 totals 16 residues. CDR3: CASSQLGQTNTGELFF. The CDR3 nucleotides read TGTGCCAGCAGCCAACTGGGGCAGACGAACACCGGGGAGCTGTTTTTT.

The rearrangement links TRBV13 to TRBJ1-6; 7 positions agree with TRBD1. The CDR3 extends over 14 amino acids. The germline gives CDR1 PRHDT, CDR2 FYEKMQ (reference sequence). Trimming took 3 bases from V and 9 from J; bases not matched to a gene: 5. This CDR3 reads CASSFRGGRSPLHF. The DNA of the CDR3 is TGTGCCAGCAGCTTCAGAGGGGGCCGTTCACCCCTCCACTTT.

The chain uses TRBV7-8 and TRBJ1-5, with no clear D. Germline values: CDR1 SGHVS, CDR2 FQNEAQ. Trimming left V 1 base short and J 2 bases short, with 3 bases between. CDR3 size: 13 residues. In DNA, the CDR3 is TGTGCCAGCAGCTTAGAGCGCAATCAGCCCCAGCATTTT. The encoded protein is CASSLERNQPQHF. Variable domain in full (rest from reference TRBV7-8 and TRBJ1-5): GAGVSQSPRYKVAKRGQDVALRCDPISGHVSLFWYQQALGQGPEFLTYFQNEAQLDKSGLPSDRFFAERPEGSVSTLKIQRTQQEDSAVYLCASSLERNQPQHFGDGTRLSIL.

Comment on this clone: An end of the junction does not agree with germline; a read error may underlie this. The chain recombines TRBV7-9 with TRBJ2-7; tentative D call: TRBD2 (6 bases). In germline, CDR1 is SEHNR, CDR2 FQNEAQ (reference sequence). This CDR3 has 17 amino acids. CDR3 nucleotides: TGTTCCAGCAGCTTAGCGCCGAACGGACTAATCGGAGACGAGCAGTACTTC. It yields the protein CSSSLAPNGLIGDEQYF.

The V call is TRBV6-5, the J call TRBJ2-7, with D perhaps matching TRBD1 (5 bases). The germline gives CDR1 MNHEY, CDR2 SVGAGI. The V end lost 6 bases, the J end lost 1 base, and 13 bases lay between the germline ends. The CDR3 has 14 amino acids. This CDR3 reads CASSRQRLSYEQYF. CDR3 DNA: TGTGCCAGCAGCCGACAGCGCCTATCCTACGAGCAGTACTTC.

This chain links TRBV11-3 with TRBJ2-1, with D possibly being TRBD2 (6 bases). Trimming left V 2 bases short and J 8 bases short, with 16 bases between. The CDR3 spans 15 residues. Germline V gives CDR1 SGHNT, CDR2 YENEEA. The CDR3 protein is CASSLTSRGIHEQFF. DNA of the CDR3: TGTGCCAGCAGCTTAACTAGCCGGGGTATTCATGAGCAGTTCTTC.

This chain uses TRBV11-3 with TRBJ2-1, with 8 bases identical to TRBD2. V dropped 1 base and J dropped 10; count of bases not matched to a gene: 9. From germline, CDR1 is SGHNT and CDR2 YENEEA. The CDR3 totals 15 residues. The CDR3 DNA reads as TGTGCCAGCAGCTTAGGGCGGGGGGCGGTAGGGGAGCAGTTCTTC. It specifies CASSLGRGAVGEQFF.

The chain has TRBV7-9 and TRBJ1-1; the D is unclear. V was trimmed by 6 bases and J by 4 bases, leaving 18 bases between them. CDR3 length: 15 residues. Germline V gives CDR1 SEHNR, CDR2 FQNEAQ (reference sequence). The CDR3 DNA reads TGTGCCAGCAGACACAGTGGAGGGAGGGCCACTGAAGCTTTCTTT. Its translation is CASRHSGGRATEAFF.

This clone has a single count. This chain uses TRBV7-2 with TRBJ1-1; 7 nucleotides align to TRBD1. The CDR3 consists of 14 residues. The germline V gene encodes CDR1 SGHTA and CDR2 FQGNSA. V was pared by 4 bases and J by 1 base, with 3 bases of the junction left unmatched. CDR3 region: CASSSGQPNTEAFF. CDR3 nucleotides: TGTGCCAGCAGCTCGGGACAGCCGAACACTGAAGCTTTCTTT. Drawing the rest from reference TRBV7-2 and TRBJ1-1, the complete variable domain is GAGVSQSPSNKVTEKGKDVELRCDPISGHTALYWYRQSLGQGLEFLIYFQGNSAPDKSGLPSDRFSAERTGGSVSTLTIQRTQQEDSAVYLCASSSGQPNTEAFFGQGTRLTVV.

The V call is TRBV27, the J call TRBJ1-5; 8 nucleotides line up with TRBD1. With V trimmed by 6 bases and J by 2 bases, 9 bases remained unmatched. CDR3 size: 16 residues. Germline CDR1 and CDR2: MNHEY and SMNVEV (reference sequence). The CDR3 protein is CASRPFDRGGNQPQHF. CDR3 coding DNA: TGTGCCAGCAGACCATTCGACAGGGGTGGCAATCAGCCCCAGCATTTT.

V gene TRBV6-5 combines with J gene TRBJ1-1; 12 bases line up with TRBD1. Trimming removed 7 bases from V and 6 bases from J; junction bases left unmatched: 6. There are 14 residues in the CDR3. The germline V gene has CDR1 MNHEY and CDR2 SVGAGI. The CDR3 DNA follows: TGTGCCAGCACAACCGGGACAGGGGGCCCTGAAGCTTTCTTT. It encodes CASTTGTGGPEAFF.

Concerning this clone itself: Compared with germline, one end of the junction differs, possibly owing to a read error. Distinct nucleotide sequences in the sample also encode this CDR3. The chain employs TRBV19 and TRBJ1-2; a possible D gene is TRBD1 (5 bases). This CDR3 contains 11 residues. CDR1 is LNHDA, CDR2 SQIVND, per germline (reference sequence). Written as DNA, the CDR3 is TGTGCCAGTAGTCTCAGGGATGGTTACACCTTC. Translated: CASSLRDGYTF.